This T cell receptor (beta chain) was documented in a study of T cells in Graves' hyperthyroidism and ophthalmopathy. Template material for amplifying TCR beta CDR3 regions consisted of RNA transcripts. TCR CDR3 underwent first-round RT-PCR with the HTBI primer set. TCRdb called the multiplex PCR reads again in MiXCR, with one record for every CDR3 protein. The data show 130,000 to 150,000 distinct CDR3 sequences, 22% seen once. Overall study results and limits: Blood samples included most of the expanded thyroid clonotypes exceeding 0.001. Ophthalmopathy was told apart from stable hyperthyroidism by a 13 V-J model.

This clonotype has only a few counts. Its antigen remains unknown. CDR1 is MNHEY, CDR2 SVGAGI, per germline. Trimming stripped 3 bases from V and 6 bases from J, with 18 bases between. The CDR3 is made up of 15 amino acids. This chain links TRBV6-5 with TRBJ2-7, with no clear D. This TCR came from a woman aged 50 to 60 with Graves' hyperthyroidism that later progressed to Graves' ophthalmopathy. The sequenced sample was blood. The CDR3 region is CASSYLGIPPGEQYF. The CDR3 bases are TGTGCCAGCAGTTATCTGGGCATCCCCCCAGGCGAGCAGTACTTC.